The rows below give T cell receptor beta chains drawn from one sample of a study of T-cell memory formation after mild COVID-19. TCRdb called the 5' RACE reads again in MiXCR, with one record for every CDR3 protein. This table has about 82,000 distinct CDR3 sequences, around 16% appearing once. What was sequenced was PBMCs or a T cell subset sorted from them (not recorded which). The receptors come from a man between 18 and 35 years old who had mild COVID-19 (a few samples of this study predate the infection). Cell type and time point are not known. CDR3s include the opening cysteine and the closing phenylalanine or tryptophan. The D gene is left open where the match is weak. Size tells how often a clone was seen (once, few, many) or the class of an expanded clone, and some rows leave it out.

V	D	size	J	CDR3	DNA
TRBV4-1	-	few	TRBJ1-1	CASSQGVQGRGGLVEAFF	TGCGCCAGCAGCCAAGGGGTCCAAGGCAGGGGCGGACTAGTAGAAGCTTTCTTT
TRBV6-4	-	-	TRBJ2-5	CASSDSSSEWETQYF	TGTGCCAGCAGTGACTCGAGTTCTGAGTGGGAGACCCAGTACTTC
TRBV4-1	-	-	TRBJ1-3	CASSQMAGNTIYF	TGCGCCAGCAGCCAGATGGCGGGGAACACCATATATTTT
TRBV19	-	-	TRBJ2-3	CASSMRSGDTQYF	TGTGCCAGTAGTATGAGGTCAGGGGATACGCAGTATTTT
TRBV10-3	-	few	TRBJ2-3	CAISPLGGQLTDTQYF	TGTGCCATCAGCCCTCTGGGTGGGCAGCTCACAGATACGCAGTATTTT
TRBV3-1	TRBD2	few	TRBJ2-3	CASSQDPAGDLTDTQYF	TGTGCCAGCAGCCAAGACCCAGCGGGGGACCTCACAGATACGCAGTATTTT
TRBV19	-	-	TRBJ2-1	CASGWGGDDEQFF	TGTGCCAGTGGATGGGGCGGGGACGATGAGCAGTTCTTC
TRBV5-5	-	-	TRBJ1-6	CASTLRRGNSPLHF	TGTGCCAGCACCCTCCGGAGGGGAAATTCACCCCTCCACTTT
TRBV7-9	-	-	TRBJ1-2	CASSLAYAGRRGYTF	TGTGCCAGCAGCTTAGCGTATGCAGGGCGTCGTGGCTACACCTTC
TRBV18	-	-	TRBJ1-6	CASSPDRNSPLHF	TGTGCCAGCTCACCCGACAGGAATTCACCCCTCCACTTT
TRBV12-3/TRBV12-4	TRBD1	few	TRBJ2-5	CASSLAQGQRKTQYF	TGTGCCAGCAGTTTGGCACAGGGGCAGAGGAAGACCCAGTACTTC
TRBV5-6	-	few	TRBJ2-5	CASSLSAETQYF	TGTGCCAGCAGCTTGAGCGCAGAGACCCAGTACTTC
TRBV7-9	-	few	TRBJ2-2	CASSPPGQYTGELFF	TGTGCCAGCAGCCCCCCGGGGCAGTACACCGGGGAGCTGTTTTTT
TRBV6-2/TRBV6-3	-	many	TRBJ2-7	CASSPTGEADEQYF	TGTGCCAGCAGCCCGACAGGTGAAGCCGACGAGCAGTACTTC
TRBV7-9	TRBD1	-	TRBJ2-4	CAGSLVWAAGQGEKNIQYF	TGTGCCGGCAGCTTAGTATGGGCGGCGGGACAGGGGGAAAAAAACATTCAGTACTTC
TRBV7-9	-	few	TRBJ1-2	CASSLGGFGYTF	TGTGCCAGCAGCTTAGGGGGTTTTGGCTACACCTTC
TRBV6-5	TRBD1	-	TRBJ2-5	CASSSTQGALETQYF	TGTGCCAGCAGTTCCACACAGGGGGCTTTAGAGACCCAGTACTTC
TRBV7-6	-	few	TRBJ2-7	CASSLATSYEQYF	TGTGCCAGCAGCTTAGCCACCTCCTACGAGCAGTACTTC
TRBV4-3	-	many	TRBJ2-7	CASSQDQKGTRNEQYF	TGCGCCAGCAGCCAAGATCAGAAAGGAACTAGGAACGAGCAGTACTTC
TRBV29-1	TRBD1	many	TRBJ2-7	CSVVGRGPSSEQYF	TGCAGCGTTGTGGGCAGGGGGCCTTCTTCCGAGCAGTACTTC
TRBV11-2	-	-	TRBJ2-3	CASSLLNVLGPSTDTQYF	TGTGCCAGCAGCTTGCTAAACGTCCTTGGCCCTAGCACAGATACGCAGTATTTT
TRBV7-9	TRBD2	many	TRBJ2-5	CASSLQRGWQETQYF	TGTGCCAGCAGCTTACAGCGGGGTTGGCAAGAGACCCAGTACTTC
TRBV29-1	-	few	TRBJ1-1	CSVEGGNEAFF	TGCAGCGTTGAAGGCGGCAATGAAGCTTTCTTT
TRBV4-1	TRBD2	-	TRBJ2-3	CASSLPRTSGGASTDTQYF	TGCGCCAGCAGCCTACCCCGGACTAGCGGGGGAGCTAGCACAGATACGCAGTATTTT
TRBV7-9	-	few	TRBJ1-5	CASSGLRGGLEPQHF	TGTGCCAGCAGCGGGCTTAGGGGGGGCTTAGAGCCCCAGCATTTT
TRBV6-5	TRBD1	few	TRBJ1-1	CASSYATGAAEAFF	TGTGCCAGCAGTTACGCCACAGGGGCAGCTGAAGCTTTCTTT
TRBV6-5	-	-	TRBJ1-6	CASGGGSGSPLHF	TGTGCCAGCGGTGGGGGAAGCGGTTCACCCCTCCACTTT
TRBV4-1	-	many	TRBJ2-3	CASSQVTGGGATDTQYF	TGCGCCAGCAGCCAAGTGACAGGCGGGGGCGCCACAGATACGCAGTATTTT
TRBV11-2	-	few	TRBJ2-2	CASSRTPGTGELFF	TGTGCCAGCAGCCGGACCCCGGGCACCGGGGAGCTGTTTTTT
TRBV7-9	-	-	TRBJ1-1	CASSSSPPGTEAFF	TGTGCCAGCAGCTCCTCTCCCCCGGGGACTGAAGCTTTCTTT
TRBV4-1	-	many	TRBJ2-2	CASSPTNTGELFF	TGCGCCAGCAGCCCAACGAACACCGGGGAGCTGTTTTTT
TRBV12-3/TRBV12-4	TRBD1	-	TRBJ2-7	CASSPGQGRSYEQYF	TGTGCCAGCAGCCCGGGACAGGGGCGCTCCTACGAGCAGTACTTC
TRBV3-1	-	many	TRBJ1-5	CASSPGVNSNQPQHF	TGTGCCAGCAGCCCGGGAGTGAATAGCAATCAGCCCCAGCATTTT
TRBV4-1	-	once	TRBJ1-4	CASSQGGGSEKLFF	TGCGCCAGCAGCCAAGGTGGGGGTAGTGAAAAACTGTTTTTT
TRBV7-2	-	few	TRBJ2-2	CASSLSIGELFF	TGTGCCAGCAGCTTAAGCATCGGGGAGCTGTTTTTT
TRBV15	TRBD1	few	TRBJ1-1	CATSKRTGAGTEAFF	TGTGCCACCAGCAAAAGGACAGGGGCTGGCACTGAAGCTTTCTTT
TRBV5-6	-	-	TRBJ2-7	CASSHGQTYEQYF	TGTGCCAGCAGCCATGGACAGACCTACGAGCAGTACTTC
TRBV14	-	-	TRBJ2-2	CASSQHSGALTGELFF	TGTGCCAGCAGCCAACATAGCGGAGCCCTAACCGGGGAGCTGTTTTTT
TRBV29-1	-	-	TRBJ2-7	CSVEFRGREQYF	TGCAGCGTTGAATTTAGGGGTCGCGAGCAGTACTTC
TRBV27	-	-	TRBJ2-7	CASSLSGTHEQYF	TGTGCCAGCAGTTTGTCGGGGACCCACGAGCAGTACTTC
TRBV5-1	-	few	TRBJ2-7	CASSLTPADEQYF	TGCGCCAGCAGCTTGACACCGGCGGACGAGCAGTACTTC
TRBV4-1	-	-	TRBJ2-5	CASSLWAGLQETQYF	TGCGCCAGCAGCCTTTGGGCGGGGCTTCAAGAGACCCAGTACTTC
TRBV29-1	-	many	TRBJ2-2	CSVRGAGGELFF	TGCAGCGTCCGGGGGGCCGGCGGGGAGCTGTTTTTT
TRBV6-2/TRBV6-3	-	few	TRBJ1-5	CASRITGFNQPQHF	TGTGCCAGCAGGATCACAGGTTTCAATCAGCCCCAGCATTTT
TRBV6-5	-	few	TRBJ2-7	CASSYRPGRNHEQYF	TGTGCCAGCAGTTACCGTCCCGGAAGGAACCACGAGCAGTACTTC
TRBV7-2	-	many	TRBJ2-7	CASSHLGNYEQYF	TGTGCCAGCAGCCATCTCGGGAACTACGAGCAGTACTTC
TRBV19	-	few	TRBJ2-3	CASSASRDPDTQYF	TGTGCCAGTAGTGCCTCCCGGGACCCAGATACGCAGTATTTT
TRBV9	-	-	TRBJ2-3	CASSPTLGTLQYF	TGTGCCAGCAGCCCGACGCTCGGGACTCTGCAGTATTTT